The 16 T cell receptor beta chains below all came from one sample that was sequenced in a study of blood T cell repertoires in COVID-19. The assay was immunoSEQ multiplex PCR, and TCRdb's table has in-frame clones only and misses some. The data show roughly 230,000 clones, 65% to 90% seen once. Sequencing input: peripheral blood. Receptors originate from a woman aged 50 to 65 with acute or convalescent COVID-19.

The sample holds a few counts of this clone. The chain is built from TRBV5-8 and TRBJ2-7, with D perhaps TRBD2 (5 bases). The CDR3 loop spans 11 amino acids. The ends were cut back, 3 bases at V and 7 bases at J, with 8 bases in the middle. Germline assignment: CDR1 SGHTS and CDR2 YDEGEE. Here the CDR3 DNA reads TGTGCCAGCAGCTACGGGAAGGAGCAGTACTTC. Protein product: CASSYGKEQYF.

V usage is TRBV30 and J usage is TRBJ2-1; a possible D gene is TRBD2 (7 bases). There are 13 residues in the CDR3. The V end lost 0 bases, the J end lost 9 bases, and 12 bases lay between the germline ends. The germline CDR1 and CDR2 sequences are GTSNPN and SVGIG (reference sequence). In DNA form, the CDR3 reads TGTGCCTGGAGTGTAGGGGGGGCCGGTGAGCAGTTCTTC. Protein sequence: CAWSVGGAGEQFF.

The gene calls are TRBV28 and TRBJ1-4, with TRBD1 matching over 10 bases. The V and J ends lost 6 bases and 7 bases, in that order; junction bases with no gene match: 8. Germline CDR1 is MDHEN and CDR2 is SYDVKM. The CDR3 consists of 15 residues. In nucleotides, the CDR3 is TGTGCCAGCAGCCCAGGACAGGGGGGTGGTGAAAAACTGTTTTTT. Its translation is CASSPGQGGGEKLFF.

The V gene is TRBV7-3, the J gene TRBJ1-1; D remains ambiguous. The CDR3 runs to 15 residues. V lost 2 bases and J 5 bases, leaving 15 bases between the germline ends. Germline V gene lookup returns CDR1 SGHTA and CDR2 FQGTGA. The CDR3 region is CASSLDLSGRTEAFF. In DNA form, the CDR3 reads TGTGCCAGCAGCTTAGATTTGTCGGGGAGGACTGAAGCTTTCTTT.

The rearrangement joins TRBV5-1 to TRBJ1-2; 9 nucleotides match TRBD1. V trimming: 8 bases; J trimming: 7 bases; junction bases outside the gene matches: 6. The CDR3 length is 12 residues. Germline CDR1 is SGHRS and CDR2 is YFSETQ. The CDR3 coding sequence is TGCGCCAGGAACAGGGGGCGGGGTGGCTACACCTTC. This sequence encodes CARNRGRGGYTF.

The rearrangement uses TRBV2 and TRBJ2-5; no reliable D call. This CDR3 is 15 amino acids long. Germline assignment: CDR1 SNHLY and CDR2 FYNNEI. V lost 1 base to trimming and J lost 2 bases, with 11 bases between them. In nucleotides, the CDR3 is TGTGCCAGCAGTGAAGGACTTAAGGTTCAAGAGACCCAGTACTTC. Translated, it gives CASSEGLKVQETQYF.

This clone was found a few times. The V and J genes are TRBV27 and TRBJ2-5; 7 bases agree with TRBD1. Germline CDR1 MNHEY, CDR2 SMNVEV (reference sequence). The V and J ends lost 4 bases and 1 base, in that order; junction bases with no gene match: 9. The CDR3 totals 16 residues. The CDR3 region has the DNA TGTGCCAGCAGTTCGGGACAGCTAAAATTCCAAGAGACCCAGTACTTC. Residues: CASSSGQLKFQETQYF.

The chain recombines TRBV3-1 (or the pseudogene TRBV3-2) with TRBJ1-3; 7 bases fit TRBD1. The CDR3 is made up of 15 amino acids. J was trimmed by 2 bases and V by 1 base; bases with no gene match: 2. CDR1 and CDR2 (germline): LGHDT, YNNKEL (reference sequence). CDR3 sequence reads: CASSQGGQTGNTIYF. The CDR3 nucleotides read TGTGCCAGCAGCCAAGGGGGACAGACTGGAAACACCATATATTTT.

The J gene is TRBJ2-4, the V gene TRBV3-1 (or the pseudogene TRBV3-2); 11 bases agree with TRBD1. Germline CDR1 LGHDT, CDR2 YNNKEL (reference sequence). Trimming at V came to 3 bases and at J to 9 bases, leaving 1 base not matched to a gene. This CDR3 is 13 amino acids long. CDR3 nucleotide sequence: TGTGCCAGCAGCCAGGGGACAGGGGGCATTCAGTACTTC. Amino acid sequence: CASSQGTGGIQYF.

The genes are TRBV12-3 or TRBV12-4 and TRBJ1-6; 7 positions agree with TRBD1. The CDR3 consists of 12 residues. V shed 4 bases and J 13 bases; nucleotides not matched to a gene: 4. CDR3 residues: CASSWGRGPLHF. The CDR3 bases are TGTGCCAGCAGTTGGGGCAGGGGGCCCCTCCACTTT.

This clone was counted once. The rearrangement links TRBV12-3 or TRBV12-4 to TRBJ1-6; no firm D call. The CDR3 is 12 amino acids. The V end lost 6 bases, the J end lost 5 bases, and 5 bases lay between the germline ends. The chain's CDR3 is CASRQNNSPLHF. The CDR3 DNA reads as TGTGCCAGCAGACAGAATAATTCACCCCTCCACTTT.

The genes are TRBV10-3 and TRBJ2-7; 8 bases match TRBD1. This CDR3 has 14 amino acids. Per the germline V gene, CDR1 is ENHRY and CDR2 is SYGVKD. Trimming at V came to 6 bases and at J to 4 bases, leaving 8 bases not matched to a gene. The CDR3 loop is CAIRPGQDYYEQYF. CDR3 DNA: TGTGCCATCAGGCCGGGACAGGACTATTACGAGCAGTACTTC.

DNA for the CDR3: TGTGCCAGCAGTCGAGCCGGGAACACTGAAGCTTTCTTT. Amino acid sequence: CASSRAGNTEAFF. The rearrangement links TRBV7-3 to TRBJ1-1; D remains ambiguous. The CDR3 spans 13 residues. Germline V lookup: CDR1 SGHTA, CDR2 FQGTGA. V lost 6 bases and J lost 1, with 9 bases in between.

The V and J genes are TRBV5-4 and TRBJ2-1; the match to TRBD2 covers 9 bases. The CDR3 is 16 residues long. Germline V gene sequence: CDR1 SGHNT, CDR2 YYREEE (reference sequence). The V and J ends lost 2 bases and 7 bases, in that order; junction bases with no gene match: 10. In DNA form, the CDR3 reads TGTGCCAGCAGCTTCCCCTCGCTAGCGGGAATGAATGAGCAGTTCTTC. Translation: CASSFPSLAGMNEQFF.

The gene calls are TRBV2 and TRBJ2-3; TRBD2 matches 8 bases. V gave up 8 bases and J gave up 6 bases; unmatched junction bases: 13. Germline lookup yields CDR1 SNHLY and CDR2 FYNNEI. The CDR3 consists of 15 residues. CDR3 sequence (DNA): TGTGCCAGCCGTTTGGAGCGGGGGAGCTCGGATACGCAGTATTTT. Its protein product is CASRLERGSSDTQYF.

V and J are TRBV4-3 and TRBJ1-2; 9 positions agree with TRBD1. The CDR3 sequence is 16 residues long. V trimming: 3 bases; J trimming: 6 bases; junction bases outside the gene matches: 11. Germline V gene lookup returns CDR1 LGHNA and CDR2 YSLEER. Here the CDR3 DNA reads TGCGCCAGCAGCCACCGACCCGACAGGGGGGGAGATGGCTACACCTTC. This codes for CASSHRPDRGGDGYTF.